These 27 T cell receptor beta chains came from one sample sequenced in a study of spatial heterogeneity in lung cancer. Study-wide points: In tumors, expanded intratumoral alpha and beta TCR counts tracked mutation counts.

These receptors' antigens are unknown. The time point here: sample taken at primary tumor resection. TCRdb passed the 5' RACE reads through MiXCR, listing each CDR3 protein once. The data hold several thousand distinct CDR3 sequences, with approximately 15% observed a single time. Sequences were derived from lung tumor tissue, sampled at surgery. All receptors come from a female donor with early-stage non-small cell lung cancer.

This clonotype was counted only a few times. V usage is TRBV20-1 and J usage is TRBJ2-5; 11 positions agree with TRBD2. V lost 8 bases to trimming and J lost 2 bases; unmatched junction nucleotides: 10. The CDR3 contains 15 residues. CDR1 is DFQATT, CDR2 SNEGSKA, per germline (reference sequence). CDR3 sequence reads: CSPRLAGRNQETQYF. CDR3 DNA: TGCAGTCCCAGACTAGCGGGGAGGAATCAAGAGACCCAGTACTTC.

This clonotype is medium-sized within its sample. The rearrangement joins TRBV12-3 or TRBV12-4 to TRBJ1-4; D is undetermined. The length of the CDR3 is 15 residues. Trimming stripped 6 bases from V and 7 bases from J, with 18 bases between. This CDR3 is CASSPVEGLAEKLFF. The CDR3 DNA reads as TGTGCCAGCAGCCCCGTGGAGGGTCTGGCTGAAAAACTGTTTTTT.

This clonotype is large (0.1 to 1%) in the sample. Here the CDR3 reads CASSPLGRGQGEQYF. CDR3 DNA: TGCGCCAGCAGCCCCCTCGGCAGGGGGCAGGGCGAGCAGTACTTC. The chain recombines TRBV5-1 with TRBJ2-7; 8 nucleotides line up with TRBD1. This CDR3 spans 15 amino acids. The germline V gene has CDR1 SGHRS and CDR2 YFSETQ. V gave up 4 bases and J gave up 6 bases; unmatched junction bases: 12. Full variable domain (rest looked up from reference TRBV5-1 and TRBJ2-7): KAGVTQTPRYLIKTRGQQVTLSCSPISGHRSVSWYQQTPGQGLQFLFEYFSETQRNKGNFPGRFSGRQFSNSRSEMNVSTLELGDSALYLCASSPLGRGQGEQYFGPGTRLTVT.

This clonotype is labeled medium-sized. V usage is TRBV18 and J usage is TRBJ2-6; 7 bases agree with TRBD1. The CDR3 has 18 residues. The V gene end was trimmed by 3 bases and the J gene end by 0 bases; junction bases not matched to a gene: 8. Germline assignment: CDR1 KGHSH and CDR2 LQKENI. The CDR3 loop reads CASSPATGPRSGANVLTF. The CDR3 DNA sequence: TGTGCCAGCTCACCCGCGACAGGGCCGCGCTCTGGGGCCAACGTCCTGACTTTC.

Sample share makes this clonotype medium-sized. The chain uses TRBV20-1 and TRBJ1-5; no reliable D call. The CDR3 has 14 residues. The V end lost 6 bases, the J end lost 2 bases, and 14 bases lay between the germline ends. Germline loops: CDR1 DFQATT, CDR2 SNEGSKA (reference sequence). The CDR3 DNA reads TGCAGTGCATACTTAAAGCGTGGCAATCAGCCCCAGCATTTT. Protein sequence: CSAYLKRGNQPQHF.

By its share, this clonotype is large (0.1 to 1%). The rearrangement joins TRBV20-1 to TRBJ2-7, with 9 bases fitting TRBD2. The CDR3 runs 14 residues. Trimming at V came to 5 bases and at J to 4 bases, leaving 9 bases not matched to a gene. CDR1 and CDR2 from the germline V gene are DFQATT and SNEGSKA (reference sequence). Here the CDR3 reads CSALISGGRYEQYF. For the CDR3, the DNA is TGCAGTGCTTTAATTAGCGGGGGACGTTACGAGCAGTACTTC.

The chain has TRBV9 and TRBJ1-1, with D hard to call. V was pared by 0 bases and J by 4 bases, with 4 bases between. From germline, CDR1 is SGDLS and CDR2 YYNGEE. This CDR3 is 12 amino acids long. The CDR3 region is CASSVGTTEAFF. Written as DNA, the CDR3 is TGTGCCAGCAGCGTAGGAACCACTGAAGCTTTCTTT.

In this sample, this clonotype turned up many times. The rearrangement links TRBV7-8 to TRBJ2-2, with D uncertain. With 5 bases removed from V and 6 bases from J, the gap between germline ends came to 1 base. This CDR3 is 10 amino acids long. Germline V gene data show CDR1 as SGHVS and CDR2 as FQNEAQ. The chain's CDR3 is CASSPGELFF. In nucleotides, the CDR3 is TGTGCCAGCAGCCCCGGGGAGCTGTTTTTT.

This clonotype showed up many times. This chain connects TRBV6-5 to TRBJ2-5, with 7 bases lining up with TRBD2. This CDR3 region has 13 residues. Germline V gives CDR1 MNHEY, CDR2 SVGAGI. V shed 4 bases, J shed 7 bases, and the junction held 6 bases outside the gene matches. This CDR3 is CASSSGGKGTQYF. The CDR3 bases are TGTGCCAGCAGTTCCGGGGGGAAGGGGACCCAGTACTTC.

This clonotype was counted ten times or more. This chain joins TRBV5-1 and TRBJ1-2, with TRBD1 identical over 9 bases. V shed 3 bases, J shed 6 bases, and the junction held 9 bases outside the gene matches. Germline V gene lookup returns CDR1 SGHRS and CDR2 YFSETQ. The CDR3 spans 15 residues. CDR3 residues: CASSSTDRGTDGYTF. The CDR3 nucleotides are TGCGCCAGCAGCTCTACGGACAGGGGTACGGATGGCTACACCTTC.

By share, this clonotype ranks as medium-sized (0.01 to 0.1%). The rearrangement joins TRBV9 to TRBJ1-3, with D unresolved. Trimming pared 0 bases from V and 1 base from J, leaving 11 bases between. The CDR3 runs 16 residues. Germline CDR1 reads SGDLS; CDR2 reads YYNGEE. CDR3 in DNA: TGTGCCAGCAGCGTAGCTTTTGACCAGTCTGGAAACACCATATATTTT. Translating it yields CASSVAFDQSGNTIYF.

This clonotype came up a few times. The chain recombines TRBV5-1 with TRBJ1-2, with D unclear. V shed 0 bases and J shed 8 bases, with 11 bases lying between them. The V gene's germline CDR1 is SGHRS and CDR2 YFSETQ. This CDR3 is 13 amino acids long. The chain's CDR3 is CASSLDLGSGYTF. CDR3 sequence (DNA): TGCGCCAGCAGCTTGGATCTGGGAAGCGGCTACACCTTC. The entire variable domain, with the rest obtained from reference TRBV5-1 and TRBJ1-2, is as follows: KAGVTQTPRYLIKTRGQQVTLSCSPISGHRSVSWYQQTPGQGLQFLFEYFSETQRNKGNFPGRFSGRQFSNSRSEMNVSTLELGDSALYLCASSLDLGSGYTFGSGTRLTVV.

The chain joins TRBV28 to TRBJ1-1; D remains ambiguous. Germline V gene data show CDR1 as MDHEN and CDR2 as SYDVKM. The ends were cut back, 9 bases at V and 0 bases at J, with 8 bases in the middle. This CDR3 has 12 amino acids. CDR3 coding DNA: TGTGCCAGTTTCTGGGTGAACACTGAAGCTTTCTTT. As protein: CASFWVNTEAFF. Full variable domain (missing parts from reference TRBV28 and TRBJ1-1): DVKVTQSSRYLVKRTGEKVFLECVQDMDHENMFWYRQDPGLGLRLIYFSYDVKMKEKGDIPEGYSVSREKKERFSLILESASTNQTSMYLCASFWVNTEAFFGQGTRLTVV.

This chain joins TRBV29-1 and TRBJ2-3, with D perhaps TRBD1 (5 bases). V was clipped by 7 bases and J by 4 bases, with 9 bases between them. The CDR3 extends over 11 amino acids. CDR1 is SQVTM and CDR2 is ANQGSEA in the germline V gene. The CDR3 nucleotides read TGCAGCGGAGGACAACCAGATACGCAGTATTTT. This codes for CSGGQPDTQYF.

This clonotype is classed as large. The V call is TRBV29-1, the J call TRBJ2-7, with D unresolved. With 6 bases removed from V and 1 base from J, the gap between germline ends came to 7 bases. CDR1 is SQVTM, CDR2 ANQGSEA, per germline. This CDR3 is built from 11 residues. As DNA, the CDR3 is TGCAGCGTACGTGAGTCCTACGAGCAGTACTTC. This translates into CSVRESYEQYF.

V usage is TRBV7-9 and J usage is TRBJ2-1; D is undetermined. The CDR3 is 15 amino acids. Deletions cut 4 bases from V and 2 bases from J, with 12 bases between. Germline CDR1 and CDR2: SEHNR and FQNEAQ (reference sequence). CDR3 nucleotides: TGTGCCAGCAGCTCCGTCAAGTCCGCCTACAATGAGCAGTTCTTC. Protein product: CASSSVKSAYNEQFF.

V is TRBV12-3 or TRBV12-4 and J is TRBJ1-1; D is undetermined. V dropped 6 bases and J dropped 0 bases, with 14 bases sitting between them. CDR3 length equals 15 residues. The CDR3 DNA sequence: TGTGCCAGCAGGTACAGAAGTAACATGAACACTGAAGCTTTCTTT. Residues: CASRYRSNMNTEAFF.

This clonotype is termed medium-sized. V gene TRBV20-1 combines with J gene TRBJ2-1, with D perhaps matching TRBD2 (6 bases). Germline lookup yields CDR1 DFQATT and CDR2 SNEGSKA (reference sequence). The CDR3 is made up of 15 amino acids. V shed 8 bases and J shed 0 bases, with 17 bases lying between them. CDR3 amino acids: CSTTGGSSSYNEQFF. The CDR3 bases are TGCAGTACAACTGGGGGGAGTAGCTCCTACAATGAGCAGTTCTTC.

This clonotype was recorded at least ten times. The rearrangement joins TRBV13 to TRBJ1-1; possible D gene TRBD1, 5 bases. Trimming stripped 5 bases from V and 5 bases from J, with 18 bases between. This CDR3 has 15 residues. Germline-derived CDR1 and CDR2 are PRHDT and FYEKMQ (reference sequence). Here the CDR3 reads CASSRGLGGWTEAFF. The CDR3 DNA is TGTGCCAGCAGCCGAGGTCTTGGGGGATGGACTGAAGCTTTCTTT. Supplemented by reference TRBV13 and TRBJ1-1, the full variable domain reads AAGVIQSPRHLIKEKRETATLKCYPIPRHDTVYWYQQGPGQDPQFLISFYEKMQSDKGSIPDRFSAQQFSDYHSELNMSSLELGDSALYFCASSRGLGGWTEAFFGQGTRLTVV.

This clonotype was counted many times. V is TRBV2 and J is TRBJ1-3; D not certain. Germline V gene lookup returns CDR1 SNHLY and CDR2 FYNNEI. V was pared by 11 bases and J by 0 bases, with 11 bases between. The CDR3 has 13 residues. CDR3 nucleotides: TGTGCCCTAGGGCACAGCTCTGGAAACACCATATATTTT. This sequence encodes CALGHSSGNTIYF.

The chain has TRBV27 and TRBJ2-1; D gene ambiguous. Germline assignment: CDR1 MNHEY and CDR2 SMNVEV (reference sequence). The CDR3 spans 14 residues. V dropped 2 bases and J dropped 7 bases, with 12 bases sitting between them. The CDR3 loop is CASSLRSLGNEQFF. In DNA, the CDR3 is TGTGCCAGCAGTTTAAGATCCCTGGGGAATGAGCAGTTCTTC.

This clonotype is medium-sized (0.01 to 0.1%). The gene calls are TRBV5-1 and TRBJ1-1, with no clear D. Germline CDR1 reads SGHRS; CDR2 reads YFSETQ. The CDR3 runs to 14 residues. The V end lost 0 bases, the J end lost 2 bases, and 8 bases lay between the germline ends. Here the CDR3 reads CASSLAAGNTEAFF. DNA of the CDR3: TGCGCCAGCAGCTTGGCAGCAGGCAACACTGAAGCTTTCTTT.

In its sample, this clonotype ranks as medium-sized (0.01 to 0.1%). V is TRBV18 and J is TRBJ2-5, with 8 bases identical to TRBD2. V shed 11 bases and J 5 bases; nucleotides not matched to a gene: 7. Germline V gene sequence: CDR1 KGHSH, CDR2 LQKENI. The CDR3 is made up of 12 amino acids. The CDR3: CASGLARETQYF. CDR3 DNA sequence: TGTGCCTCAGGACTAGCCCGGGAGACCCAGTACTTC.

This clonotype is labeled medium-sized (0.01 to 0.1%). The J gene is TRBJ1-5, the V gene TRBV18; perhaps TRBD1 as D (6 bases). V lost 4 bases, J lost 3 bases, and 10 bases lay in between. This CDR3 contains 14 residues. CDR1 is KGHSH, CDR2 LQKENI, per germline. As DNA, the CDR3 is TGTGCCAGCTCACAGGGGGGCCCCAATCAGCCCCAGCATTTT. As protein: CASSQGGPNQPQHF.

This clonotype rates as medium-sized. V gene TRBV7-2 combines with J gene TRBJ1-5; TRBD1 might be the D (5 bases). Germline V gene data show CDR1 as SGHTA and CDR2 as FQGNSA. The CDR3 loop spans 14 amino acids. Trimming pared 3 bases from V and 4 bases from J, leaving 10 bases between. The CDR3 DNA sequence: TGTGCCAGCAGCTTCCATGAGGGGAATCAGCCCCAGCATTTT. Protein product: CASSFHEGNQPQHF. The entire variable domain, with the rest obtained from reference TRBV7-2 and TRBJ1-5, is as follows: GAGVSQSPSNKVTEKGKDVELRCDPISGHTALYWYRQSLGQGLEFLIYFQGNSAPDKSGLPSDRFSAERTGGSVSTLTIQRTQQEDSAVYLCASSFHEGNQPQHFGDGTRLSIL.

Relative to its sample, this clonotype is large. The chain is built from TRBV7-2 and TRBJ2-3; the D is unclear. Germline V gene lookup returns CDR1 SGHTA and CDR2 FQGNSA. The CDR3 extends over 11 amino acids. The ends were cut back, 0 bases at V and 5 bases at J, with 0 bases in the middle. The CDR3 DNA sequence: TGTGCCAGCAGCTTAGCAGATACGCAGTATTTT. Translated: CASSLADTQYF.

In this sample, this clonotype turned up once. Germline and junction disagree at one end, which may indicate a read error. This sequence joins TRBV19 and TRBJ1-5; 9 bases match TRBD1. Germline V CDR1 and CDR2: LNHDA, SQIVND (reference sequence). The CDR3 spans 16 residues. Here the CDR3 reads CASKLGQGKSNRPQHF. CDR3 DNA sequence: TGTGCCAGTAAATTAGGACAGGGGAAAAGCAATCGGCCCCAGCATTTT.